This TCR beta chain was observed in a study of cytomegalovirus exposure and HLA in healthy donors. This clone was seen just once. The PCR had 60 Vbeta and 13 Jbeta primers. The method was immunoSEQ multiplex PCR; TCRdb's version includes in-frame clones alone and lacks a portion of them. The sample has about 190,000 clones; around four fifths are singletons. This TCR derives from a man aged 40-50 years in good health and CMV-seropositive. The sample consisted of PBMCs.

The CDR3 DNA sequence: TGTGCCAGCAGCCCGAGCTCTGGGGCCAACGTCCTGACTTTC. It yields the protein CASSPSSGANVLTF. The rearrangement uses TRBV7-2 and TRBJ2-6; no definite D call. Germline V gene data show CDR1 as SGHTA and CDR2 as FQGNSA. Trimming removed 5 bases from V and 0 bases from J, with 5 bases in between. The CDR3 is 14 amino acids.